This TCR beta chain was recorded in a study of metastatic and nonmetastatic thyroid tumors. Study-wide findings and caveats: Malignant thyroid tumors reportedly had TCR beta diversity that was significantly higher than in benign nodules, in blood and tumor.

Each patient went into thyroid surgery without having received any treatment. Authors' methods: Clinicopathological groups differed in CDR3, with these differences serving to build a distant-metastasis classifier for papillary thyroid cancer. TCRdb reanalyzed the PCR reads via MiXCR. For this entry, the V and J calls and clone size follow TCRdb and not the study's own pipeline. The table records 35,000 to 50,000 clones, roughly 19% of them present only once. On this clone itself: Its antigen remains unknown.

The CDR3 extends over 16 amino acids. Germline lookup yields CDR1 DFQATT and CDR2 SNEGSKA (reference sequence). V lost 8 bases to trimming and J lost 1 base, with 24 bases between them. The clonotype was recovered from a female donor with papillary thyroid cancer or a benign thyroid nodule (not recorded which). Some clones in this sample may be carry-over from other donors' samples. Material: blood. This sequence joins TRBV20-1 and TRBJ2-7; perhaps TRBD2 as D (6 bases). The CDR3 nucleotides read TGCAGTTCCACCGGGACTGGTTTAGGGGCTTCCTACGAGCAGTACTTC. Protein sequence: CSSTGTGLGASYEQYF.